This TCR beta chain was recovered during a study of blood T cells in healthy people across ages. With a J-beta primer mix and a sample-barcoded 5' primer, a second PCR ran roughly 6 to 11 cycles. Each cDNA was tagged by a template-switch adaptor containing 12 random nucleotides. A single record per CDR3 protein comes from TCRdb applying MiXCR to the 5' RACE reads. The sample comprises roughly 1.4 million distinct CDR3 sequences, approximately 63% of which are singletons, and 5% to 7% rests with the top ten. Each sample provided at least 5 micrograms of extracted total RNA. Trimming cost V 1 base and J 7 bases; bases outside gene matches: 8. Germline values: CDR1 SEHNR, CDR2 FQNEAQ (reference sequence). CDR3 size: 16 residues.

The receptor was derived from a young man in good health. Sequenced input: blood. This chain joins TRBV7-9 and TRBJ2-7, with 12 bases fitting TRBD2. The CDR3 protein is CASSLVTSGGIEEQYF. As DNA, the CDR3 is TGTGCCAGCAGCTTAGTGACTAGCGGGGGTATCGAGGAGCAGTACTTC.